This T cell receptor beta chain was captured in a study of shared clonotypes between healthy human individuals (TCRdb year 2020). About the investigation overall: A few men and two women, aged 18 to 49 years, made up the cohort. For each donor, CD4 naive and CD4 memory were each given three plates, CD8 naive was given two plates, and CD8 memory was given one plate. Blood TCR repertoires of roughly five healthy adults were deeply sequenced to estimate repertoire size and the extent of clonotype sharing between individuals. To increase sequencing depth and limit assay-specific biases, different laboratories used diverse techniques to prepare libraries and sequence TCR repertoires. Between about 0.85 and 9.5 billion PBMCs per donor were obtained by leukapheresis. The study at large found these results: When a few donors were compared, the shared fraction of clonotypes was 5% to 6.5% for naive CD4, 3.5% for naive CD8, 2.3% for memory CD4, and 0.35% to 0.5% for memory CD8. Even with the large sequencing depth, rarefaction of the sorted-subset datasets indicated that sequencing was incomplete. Only blood was sampled, and tissue TCR repertoires likely differ from those in blood. Because the study included a small number of donors, the genetic and exposure-history diversity represented was limited. Naive subsets generally had larger estimated clonotype richness than memory subsets. Based on pairwise subsampling, the degree of clonotype sharing among donors was expected to be affected by sequencing depth. Higher generation probabilities were observed for clonotypes shared by all four sorted-subset donors than for non-shared clonotypes.

CD8 naive samples consisted of CD45RO-negative cells that were positively selected for CCR7, yielding a CD45RA+CCR7+ population without TemRA cells. The donors were healthy, HIV-negative adults with no recently reported acute infections or vaccinations. All donors were Caucasian adults living in Nashville, Tennessee, USA. Blood was collected by leukapheresis, and PBMCs were isolated by Ficoll-Histopaque density gradient centrifugation and then cryopreserved in liquid nitrogen vapor phase. Purity and quantity of every magnetically sorted T cell population were checked by analytical flow cytometry. Genomic DNA was isolated from each sorted fraction and quantified by UV absorbance on a Nanodrop 2000c. Using the deep immunoSEQ assay, TCR CDR3 regions were amplified from genomic DNA by multiplex PCR. Extracted genomic DNA from each cell subset was spread evenly across all wells of several immunoSEQ 96-well plates, with each plate serving as a replicate. For sorted subsets, each replicate PCR was loaded with 200 ng genomic DNA, equivalent to about 30,000 T cell genomes. Purified libraries were measured with a Qubit 3.0 fluorometer, size-checked on a Bioanalyzer 2100, and measured again with the KAPA Library Quantification kit. A separate single-read 150-cycle Illumina NextSeq 550 flow cell was used to sequence each immunoSEQ 96-well plate. The paper's data handling went like this. Because the immunoSEQ output held only junctional sequences and lacked quality scores, the filtering could not match the filtering applied to full-length reads. Sequences were annotated with PyIR, a Python wrapper for IgBLAST v1.9, and V/J genes and CDR3 were assigned using IMGT germline references. Reads with weak V/J assignments (E-value above 1e-6), missing CDR3, stop codons, out-of-frame junctions, or ambiguous translated residues were removed. V3J clonotypes were defined as sequences sharing the same inferred V gene, J gene, and CDR3 amino acid sequence. Percentage overlap between repertoires was calculated by dividing the number of shared unique clonotypes by the size of the smaller repertoire. Repertoire richness was assessed with RTK rarefaction, the Chao1 estimator, and Recon v2.1 estimates of unobserved clonotypes. For all TCRbeta clonotypes obtained by the gDNA method from several donors, generation probabilities were computed with OLGA. As stored in TCRdb, this immuneACCESS dataset retains in-frame rearrangements with V and J assigned. A fraction of the clones does not appear; measured against another copy, unresolved V genes explain less than half of the discrepancy, and the remainder lacks a known reason. V, J and clone size are those of that table, while D and trimming were read from the DNA. Counted in this sample were around 1.9 million clones; about 93% of them appeared once. Roughly 1.7% of the sample is held by the ten biggest clonotypes.

A remark on this clone: Its antigen remains unidentified. No much larger clone is present one base from it, and per-base qualities are unavailable.

Measured from the cysteine to the phenylalanine, the CDR3 is 22 residues long. Only the CDR3 region is kept as DNA, spanning 66 bases read in frame from base 1. From V the trimming removes 0 bases and from J it removes 2 bases, while the gene matches leave 19 bases of the junction unaccounted for. Based on the germline V gene, the CDR1 and CDR2 sequences are SGHRS and YFSETQ. The V and J genes are TRBV5-1 and TRBJ2-7; a stretch of 14 junction bases matches TRBD2. The material sequenced was naive CD8+ T cells from PBMCs. What the cell subset or site label conveys for this sample: CD45RA+CCR7+. This TCR derives from a man aged 18-30 years in good health. Some clones in this sample may be carry-over from other donors' samples. At the DNA level, the sequence is TGCGCCAGCAGCTTGGTTGTCGGCATTACCGGGACTAGCGGGAGTCTCACCTACGAGCAGTACTTC. It codes for CASSLVVGITGTSGSLTYEQYF.